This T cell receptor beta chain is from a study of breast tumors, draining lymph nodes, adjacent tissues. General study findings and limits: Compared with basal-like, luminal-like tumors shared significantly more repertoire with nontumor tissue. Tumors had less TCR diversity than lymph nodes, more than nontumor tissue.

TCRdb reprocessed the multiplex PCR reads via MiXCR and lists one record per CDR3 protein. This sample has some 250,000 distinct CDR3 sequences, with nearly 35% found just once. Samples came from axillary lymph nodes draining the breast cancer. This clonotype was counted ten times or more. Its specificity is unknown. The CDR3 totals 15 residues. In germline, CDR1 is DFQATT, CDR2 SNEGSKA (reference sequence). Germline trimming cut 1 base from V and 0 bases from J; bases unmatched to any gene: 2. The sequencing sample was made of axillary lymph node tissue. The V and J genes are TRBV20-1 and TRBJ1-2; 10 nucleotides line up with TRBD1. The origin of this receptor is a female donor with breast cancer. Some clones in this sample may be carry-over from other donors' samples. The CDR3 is CSARGTGGSNYGYTF. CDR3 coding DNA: TGCAGTGCTAGAGGGACAGGGGGTTCTAACTATGGCTACACCTTC.